This record covers a single T cell receptor beta chain. Its antigen remains unidentified. No base quality values were provided; no much bigger clone lies one nucleotide off. Libraries came from the immunoSEQ multiplex PCR assay. In its TCRdb copy, this immuneACCESS table keeps in-frame sequences only and misses some clones. Where compared with another copy, unresolved V genes explain less than half of these, and the others have no known cause. Present in this sample are 67,000 or so clones, over 85% of which were seen just once. Clones ranked in the top ten supply approximately 0.36% of the sample. According to the germline V gene, CDR1 reads SGHDN and CDR2 reads FVKESK. The germline ends are 10 bases apart after V is trimmed by 0 bases and J by 0 bases. The CDR3 contains 16 residues, cysteine and phenylalanine counted. CDR3 DNA only is kept here, 48 bases in frame from base 1. These data belong to a study of technical replicates of blood from a few donors (TCRdb year 2017).

The receptor was derived from a human donor in good health. The sequence joins TRBV14 to TRBJ2-3, with the D gene not clear enough to name. The specimen sequenced was T cells isolated from PBMCs. This receptor carries the CDR3 CASSQDPVTSTDTQYF. The DNA reads TGTGCCAGCAGCCAAGATCCGGTGACTAGCACAGATACGCAGTATTTT.